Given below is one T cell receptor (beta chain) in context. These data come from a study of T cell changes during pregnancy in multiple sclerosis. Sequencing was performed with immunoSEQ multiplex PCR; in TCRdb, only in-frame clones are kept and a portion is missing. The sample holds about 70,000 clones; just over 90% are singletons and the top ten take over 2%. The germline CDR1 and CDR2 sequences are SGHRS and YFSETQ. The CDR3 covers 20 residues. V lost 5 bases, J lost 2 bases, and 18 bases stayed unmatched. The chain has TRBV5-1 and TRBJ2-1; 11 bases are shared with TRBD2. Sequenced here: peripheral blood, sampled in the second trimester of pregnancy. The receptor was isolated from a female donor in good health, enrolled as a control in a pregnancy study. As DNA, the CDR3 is TGCGCCAGCAGATATGGACTTAGCGGGGGGGTAATCGACGCCTACAATGAGCAGTTCTTC. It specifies CASRYGLSGGVIDAYNEQFF.